These 26 T cell receptor beta chains came from one sample sequenced in a study of blood T cell repertoires in COVID-19. Using immunoSEQ multiplex PCR, the repertoire was profiled, and TCRdb retains in-frame clones only, with some absent. The sample lists around 120,000 clones, around 83% occurring once. Input material: peripheral blood. The receptors derive from a man of 80 years or more with active or convalescent COVID-19.

Turning to this clone: Mismatch with germline at one junction end may stem from a read error. The chain employs TRBV7-7 and TRBJ2-1; 7 nucleotides match TRBD1. Germline assignment: CDR1 SSHAT and CDR2 FNYEAQ (reference sequence). This CDR3 contains 15 residues. The CDR3 sequence is CASSPDTGENNEQFF. The CDR3 DNA is TGTGCTAGCAGCCCGGACACAGGGGAAAACAATGAGCAGTTCTTC.

The rearrangement uses TRBV5-6 and TRBJ1-2, with D possibly matching TRBD1 (5 bases). V shed 4 bases and J shed 6 bases, with 19 bases lying between them. This CDR3 region has 15 residues. CDR1 SGHDT and CDR2 YYEEEE come from the germline V gene. The CDR3 bases are TGTGCCAGCAGCGGTTGGGAGAAAGGGGAGGATGGCTACACCTTC. This encodes CASSGWEKGEDGYTF. Drawing the rest from reference TRBV5-6 and TRBJ1-2, the complete variable domain is DAGVTQSPTHLIKTRGQQVTLRCSPKSGHDTVSWYQQALGQGPQFIFQYYEEEERQRGNFPDRFSGHQFPNYSSELNVNALLLGDSALYLCASSGWEKGEDGYTFGSGTRLTVV.

In regard to this clone: The junction does not match germline at one end; this may be a read error. The V and J genes are TRBV12-5 and TRBJ1-3; no reliable D call. The germline CDR1 and CDR2 sequences are LGHNT and FRNRAP. CDR3 size: 14 residues. CDR3 residues: CASGLEAPGGTIYF. The CDR3, as DNA: TGTGCTAGTGGGTTGGAGGCTCCGGGTGGCACCATATATTTT.

The CDR3 here is CAISGGTGYNSPLHF. The CDR3 coding sequence is TGTGCCATCAGTGGTGGGACAGGGTATAATTCACCCCTCCACTTT. This chain joins TRBV10-3 and TRBJ1-6, with 9 nucleotides matching TRBD1. The CDR3 extends over 15 amino acids. Germline trimming cut 4 bases from V and 4 bases from J; bases unmatched to any gene: 2. Germline CDR1 is ENHRY and CDR2 is SYGVKD.

The chain combines TRBV11-2 with TRBJ1-5; tentative D call: TRBD1 (5 bases). Germline loops: CDR1 SGHAT, CDR2 FQNNGV. The CDR3 totals 15 residues. V was trimmed by 0 bases and J by 6 bases, leaving 12 bases between them. CDR3 in amino acids: CASSLDSGYGQPQHF. In nucleotides, the CDR3 is TGTGCCAGCAGCTTAGACTCAGGGTATGGTCAGCCCCAGCATTTT.

This chain connects TRBV12-3 or TRBV12-4 to TRBJ2-1; 8 bases are a match to TRBD2. Germline trimming cut 4 bases from V and 12 bases from J; bases unmatched to any gene: 8. CDR3 size: 13 residues. The chain's CDR3 is CASSSLAADGQFF. CDR3 sequence (DNA): TGTGCCAGCAGTTCACTAGCGGCTGATGGGCAGTTCTTC.

The chain links TRBV4-2 to TRBJ1-1; perhaps TRBD1 as D (6 bases). Germline values: CDR1 LGHNA, CDR2 YNFKEQ. V shed 0 bases and J shed 6 bases, with 11 bases lying between them. This CDR3 is 14 amino acids long. For the CDR3, the DNA is TGTGCCAGCAGCCAAGAGTCAGGGGTCCCTGAAGCTTTCTTT. Protein product: CASSQESGVPEAFF.

DNA for the CDR3: TGTGCCAGCACCCCCCTCCGGACAGGGATCAACACCGGGGAGCTGTTTTTT. This gives the protein CASTPLRTGINTGELFF. The chain has TRBV5-8 and TRBJ2-2; 8 bases are a match to TRBD1. Looked up from germline, CDR1 is SGHTS and CDR2 is YDEGEE. After removal of 6 bases from V and 2 bases from J, the junction contained 12 bases not matched to a gene. The CDR3 spans 17 residues.

In its sample, this clone was seen once. One junction end does not reproduce the germline sequence, and a read error may be involved. The V and J genes are TRBV9 and TRBJ1-4, with 10 bases identical to TRBD1. Germline V gene sequence: CDR1 SGDLS, CDR2 YYNGEE. The CDR3 length is 14 residues. CDR3 DNA: TGTGCCAGCAGCGTCCGGGACAGGGGAGATCCTCCACTTTTT. Protein: CASSVRDRGDPPLF.

The chain is built from TRBV5-1 and TRBJ2-3; 14 nucleotides line up with TRBD2. This CDR3 spans 18 amino acids. The junction had 7 bases not matched to a gene; V was cut back by 4 bases and J by 0 bases. Looked up from germline, CDR1 is SGHRS and CDR2 is YFSETQ. This CDR3 is CASSLGTSGGTSTDTQYF. CDR3 bases: TGCGCCAGCAGCCTCGGGACTAGCGGGGGAACTAGCACAGATACGCAGTATTTT.

The chain joins TRBV5-1 to TRBJ1-1; D might be TRBD1 (6 bases). The ends were cut back, 4 bases at V and 1 base at J, with 11 bases in the middle. The CDR3 contains 14 residues. Germline V gives CDR1 SGHRS, CDR2 YFSETQ. CDR3 DNA sequence: TGCGCCAGCAGCCCAGAGACAGGGAACACTGAAGCTTTCTTT. Translation gives CASSPETGNTEAFF.

The chain employs TRBV27 and TRBJ2-7; D possibly corresponds to TRBD2 (6 bases). In germline, CDR1 is MNHEY, CDR2 SMNVEV (reference sequence). The CDR3 runs to 11 residues. The V end lost 5 bases, the J end lost 6 bases, and 8 bases lay between the germline ends. This CDR3 reads CASSRGLEQYF. CDR3 coding DNA: TGTGCCAGCAGTCGGGGACTCGAGCAGTACTTC.

This chain links TRBV10-1 with TRBJ2-4; D might be TRBD2 (6 bases). The germline gives CDR1 WNHNN, CDR2 SYGVQD (reference sequence). V lost 2 bases and J 15 bases, leaving 17 bases between the germline ends. This CDR3 comprises 13 residues. The DNA for the CDR3 is TGCGCCAGCAGTGAGGGAAGGGGCTCCGGGGGGTACTTC. It translates to CASSEGRGSGGYF.

The chain is built from TRBV6-2 or TRBV6-3 and TRBJ2-3, with TRBD1 matching 9 bases. Germline V CDR1 and CDR2: MNHEY, SVGEGT. The V gene end was trimmed by 5 bases and the J gene end by 3 bases; junction bases not matched to a gene: 6. The CDR3 covers 15 residues. The CDR3 reads CASSPGTGSTDTQYF. The CDR3 DNA sequence: TGTGCCAGCAGTCCCGGGACAGGGTCAACAGATACGCAGTATTTT.

The CDR3 region has the DNA TGTGCCAGCAGTGAAGCTGTACTTAACGCCGGGGAGCTGTTTTTT. Protein: CASSEAVLNAGELFF. The chain couples TRBV6-1 to TRBJ2-2; no clear D. Trimming removed 0 bases from V and 6 bases from J, with 11 bases in between. The CDR3 contains 15 residues. Germline assignment: CDR1 MNHNS and CDR2 SASEGT.

CDR3 DNA: TGTGCCAGCAGGGAAACAGGGGCCTATGGCTACACCTTC. Translating gives CASRETGAYGYTF. The genes are TRBV7-2 and TRBJ1-2, with 7 bases identical to TRBD1. CDR1 is SGHTA, CDR2 FQGNSA, per germline. This CDR3 has 13 residues. V lost 6 bases to trimming and J lost 4 bases; unmatched junction nucleotides: 5.

The chain has TRBV5-8 and TRBJ1-5; 8 nucleotides align to TRBD1. There are 15 residues in the CDR3. The junction had 6 bases not matched to a gene; V was cut back by 2 bases and J by 5 bases. Germline V gene data show CDR1 as SGHTS and CDR2 as YDEGEE. The CDR3 loop reads CASSLPGGGYQPQHF. The CDR3 nucleotides are TGTGCCAGCAGCTTACCAGGGGGCGGATATCAGCCCCAGCATTTT.

This clone appeared once. The J gene is TRBJ1-1, the V gene TRBV9; D is perhaps TRBD1 (5 bases). Germline values: CDR1 SGDLS, CDR2 YYNGEE. The CDR3 is 16 amino acids. V was pared by 0 bases and J by 0 bases, with 12 bases between. The CDR3 reads CASSVAQGIMNTEAFF. For the CDR3, the DNA is TGTGCCAGCAGCGTAGCCCAGGGTATTATGAACACTGAAGCTTTCTTT. The whole variable domain, remainder taken from reference TRBV9 and TRBJ1-1, is DSGVTQTPKHLITATGQRVTLRCSPRSGDLSVYWYQQSLDQGLQFLIQYYNGEERAKGNILERFSAQQFPDLHSELNLSSLELGDSALYFCASSVAQGIMNTEAFFGQGTRLTVV.

The CDR3 sequence: CASSLGTSGGVNEQFF. The CDR3 DNA sequence: TGTGCCAGCAGCTTAGGGACTAGCGGGGGGGTGAATGAGCAGTTCTTC. V gene TRBV11-3 combines with J gene TRBJ2-1; 15 nucleotides match TRBD2. Germline-derived CDR1 and CDR2 are SGHNT and YENEEA. V was pared by 1 base and J by 7 bases, with 2 bases of the junction left unmatched. CDR3 size: 16 residues.

Remarks on this clone: The sample carries other DNA sequences with the same CDR3. The rearrangement joins TRBV7-2 to TRBJ2-5; 7 nucleotides match TRBD1. J was trimmed by 2 bases and V by 2 bases; bases with no gene match: 2. The length of the CDR3 is 14 residues. The germline CDR1 and CDR2 sequences are SGHTA and FQGNSA. The CDR3 here is CASSLNRGQETQYF. In nucleotides, the CDR3 is TGTGCCAGCAGCTTAAACAGGGGACAAGAGACCCAGTACTTC.

The V and J genes are TRBV6-7 and TRBJ1-5; TRBD1 agrees at 8 bases. TRBV6-7 is an open reading frame, and its role is uncertain. The length of the CDR3 is 19 residues. Unmatched junction bases numbered 14, after V lost 2 bases and J lost 2 bases. In nucleotides, the CDR3 is TGTGCCAGCAGTTACACACCCCCGGCAGGGACAGGAGGCAATCAGCCCCAGCATTTT. This translates into CASSYTPPAGTGGNQPQHF.

The chain is built from TRBV19 and TRBJ1-3; 7 bases are a match to TRBD1. The germline gives CDR1 LNHDA, CDR2 SQIVND (reference sequence). The length of the CDR3 is 15 residues. V dropped 1 base and J dropped 4; count of bases not matched to a gene: 4. The CDR3 DNA is TGTGCCAGTAGTATAGCCGGACAGGCCGGAAACACCATATATTTT. Amino acids: CASSIAGQAGNTIYF.

V usage is TRBV3-1 (or the pseudogene TRBV3-2) and J usage is TRBJ2-5, with 10 bases fitting TRBD2. The V gene's germline CDR1 is LGHDT and CDR2 YNNKEL (reference sequence). CDR3 size: 14 residues. Trimming removed 5 bases from V and 1 base from J; junction bases left unmatched: 1. CDR3 amino acids: CASSLAGGQETQYF. CDR3 nucleotide sequence: TGTGCCAGCAGCTTAGCGGGGGGCCAAGAGACCCAGTACTTC.

The CDR3: CAIMDRVNTEAFF. For the CDR3, the DNA is TGTGCCATCATGGACAGGGTGAACACTGAAGCTTTCTTT. This chain uses TRBV19 with TRBJ1-1, with 8 bases matching TRBD1. The CDR3 contains 13 residues. The junction had 4 bases not matched to a gene; V was cut back by 10 bases and J by 0 bases. Germline V CDR1 and CDR2: LNHDA, SQIVND (reference sequence).

This clone appeared a few times. The chain employs TRBV4-1 and TRBJ1-1, with TRBD1 matching 9 bases. The CDR3 contains 14 residues. Losses at the gene ends were 4 bases for V and 5 bases for J; bases not matched to a gene: 5. The V gene's germline CDR1 is MGHRA and CDR2 YSYEKL. The CDR3: CASSPQGAGTEAFF. The CDR3 DNA reads as TGCGCCAGCAGCCCACAGGGGGCAGGAACTGAAGCTTTCTTT.

The chain carries TRBV7-8 and TRBJ2-6; unclear D gene. V lost 5 bases and J 4 bases, leaving 6 bases between the germline ends. CDR1 SGHVS and CDR2 FQNEAQ come from the germline V gene. The CDR3 spans 13 residues. The CDR3 is CASSRSGANVLTF. The CDR3 DNA reads TGTGCCAGCAGCCGTTCGGGGGCCAACGTCCTGACTTTC.